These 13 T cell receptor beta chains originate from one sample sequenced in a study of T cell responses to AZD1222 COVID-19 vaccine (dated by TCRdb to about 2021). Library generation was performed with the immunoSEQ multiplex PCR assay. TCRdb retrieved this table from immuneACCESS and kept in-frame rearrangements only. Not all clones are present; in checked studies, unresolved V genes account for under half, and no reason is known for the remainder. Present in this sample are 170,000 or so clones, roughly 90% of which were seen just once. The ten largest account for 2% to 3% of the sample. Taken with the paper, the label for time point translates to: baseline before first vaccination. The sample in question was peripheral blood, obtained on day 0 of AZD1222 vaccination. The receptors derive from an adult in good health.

The chain's CDR3 is CASSQVRTGSRNQPQHF. In DNA, the CDR3 is TGCGCCAGCAGCCAAGTGAGGACAGGCTCGCGCAATCAGCCCCAGCATTTT. This rearrangement joins TRBV4-1 to TRBJ1-5; TRBD1 matches 7 bases. The germline V gene encodes CDR1 MGHRA and CDR2 YSYEKL. V shed 1 base, J shed 2 bases, and the junction held 8 bases outside the gene matches. The length of the CDR3 is 17 residues.

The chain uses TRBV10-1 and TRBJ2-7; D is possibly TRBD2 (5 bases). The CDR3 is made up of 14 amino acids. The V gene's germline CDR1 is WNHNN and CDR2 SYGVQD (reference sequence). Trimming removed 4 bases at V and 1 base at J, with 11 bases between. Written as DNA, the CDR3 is TGCGCCAGCAGTGTCGAGCGGACGTCCTACGAGCAGTACTTC. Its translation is CASSVERTSYEQYF.

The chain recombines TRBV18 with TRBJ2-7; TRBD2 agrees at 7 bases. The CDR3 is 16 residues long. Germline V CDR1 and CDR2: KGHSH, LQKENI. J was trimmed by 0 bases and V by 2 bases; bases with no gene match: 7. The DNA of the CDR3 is TGTGCCAGCTCACCAAATAGCGGGCAAAGCTCCTACGAGCAGTACTTC. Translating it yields CASSPNSGQSSYEQYF.

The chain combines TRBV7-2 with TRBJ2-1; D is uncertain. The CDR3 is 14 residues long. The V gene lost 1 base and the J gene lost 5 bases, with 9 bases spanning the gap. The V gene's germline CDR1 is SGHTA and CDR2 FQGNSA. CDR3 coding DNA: TGTGCCAGCAGCTTAGAAACTATTAACAATGAGCAGTTCTTC. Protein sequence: CASSLETINNEQFF.

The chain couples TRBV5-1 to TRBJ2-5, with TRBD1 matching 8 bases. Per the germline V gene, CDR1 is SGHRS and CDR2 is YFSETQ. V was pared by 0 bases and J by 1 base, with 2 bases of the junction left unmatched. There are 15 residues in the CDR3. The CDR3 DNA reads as TGCGCCAGCAGCTTGGCCGGACAGGGCCAAGAGACCCAGTACTTC. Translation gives CASSLAGQGQETQYF.

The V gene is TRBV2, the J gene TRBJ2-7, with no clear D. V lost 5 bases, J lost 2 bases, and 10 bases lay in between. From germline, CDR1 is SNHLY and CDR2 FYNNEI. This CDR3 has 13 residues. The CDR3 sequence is CASSPYPTYEQYF. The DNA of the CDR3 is TGTGCCAGCAGTCCCTACCCAACCTACGAGCAGTACTTC.

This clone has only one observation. CDR3 in amino acids: CASSVRGASNSPLHF. The CDR3 DNA follows: TGTGCCAGCAGCGTACGAGGGGCTAGTAATTCACCCCTCCACTTT. The chain carries TRBV9 and TRBJ1-6; the D gene is possibly TRBD1 (5 bases). The V end was cut by 1 base, the J end by 6 bases, with 11 bases between. The CDR3 is 15 residues long. Germline V lookup: CDR1 SGDLS, CDR2 YYNGEE.

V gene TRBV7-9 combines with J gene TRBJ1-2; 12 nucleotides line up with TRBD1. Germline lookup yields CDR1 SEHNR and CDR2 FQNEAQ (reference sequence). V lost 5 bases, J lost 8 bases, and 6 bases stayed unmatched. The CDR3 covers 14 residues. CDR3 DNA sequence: TGTGCCAGCAGCCCCGAGGGACAGGGGGCGGGCTACACCTTC. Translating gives CASSPEGQGAGYTF.

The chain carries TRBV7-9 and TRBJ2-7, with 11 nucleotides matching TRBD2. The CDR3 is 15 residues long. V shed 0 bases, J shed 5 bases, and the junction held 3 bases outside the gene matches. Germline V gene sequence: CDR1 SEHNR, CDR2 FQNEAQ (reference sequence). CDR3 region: CASSLASLAGDEQYF. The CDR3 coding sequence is TGTGCCAGCAGCTTAGCATCACTAGCGGGAGACGAGCAGTACTTC.

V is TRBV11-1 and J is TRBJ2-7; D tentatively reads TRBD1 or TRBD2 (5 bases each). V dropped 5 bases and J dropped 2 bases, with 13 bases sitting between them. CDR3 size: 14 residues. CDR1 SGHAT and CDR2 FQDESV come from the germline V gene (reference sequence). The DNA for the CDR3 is TGTGCCAGCAGCATTATGGGGGTCCCCTACGAGCAGTACTTC. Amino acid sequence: CASSIMGVPYEQYF.

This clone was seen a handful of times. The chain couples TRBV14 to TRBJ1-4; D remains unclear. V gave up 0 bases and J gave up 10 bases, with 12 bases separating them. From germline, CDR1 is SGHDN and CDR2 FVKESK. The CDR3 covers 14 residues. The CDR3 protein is CASSQDNTGRKLFF. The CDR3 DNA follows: TGTGCCAGCAGCCAAGATAATACGGGCCGAAAACTGTTTTTT.

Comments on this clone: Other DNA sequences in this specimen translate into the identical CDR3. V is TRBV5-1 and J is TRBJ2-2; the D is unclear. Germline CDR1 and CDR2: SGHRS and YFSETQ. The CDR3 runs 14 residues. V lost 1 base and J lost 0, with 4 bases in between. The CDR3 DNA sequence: TGCGCCAGCAGCTTGCTCGCGAACACCGGGGAGCTGTTTTTT. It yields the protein CASSLLANTGELFF.

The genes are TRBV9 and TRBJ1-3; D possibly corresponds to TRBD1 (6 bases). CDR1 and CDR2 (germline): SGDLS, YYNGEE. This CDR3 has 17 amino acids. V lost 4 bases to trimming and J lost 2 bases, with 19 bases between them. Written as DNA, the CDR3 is TGTGCCAGCAGCCCCTCGGGGGATTGGACAGCTGGAAACACCATATATTTT. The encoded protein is CASSPSGDWTAGNTIYF. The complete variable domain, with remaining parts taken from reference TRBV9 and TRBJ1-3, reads DSGVTQTPKHLITATGQRVTLRCSPRSGDLSVYWYQQSLDQGLQFLIQYYNGEERAKGNILERFSAQQFPDLHSELNLSSLELGDSALYFCASSPSGDWTAGNTIYFGEGSWLTVV.